The 22 T cell receptor beta chains reported below all come from one sample, sequenced in a study of shared clonotypes between healthy human individuals. Here immunoSEQ multiplex PCR was the method, and the copy in TCRdb shows in-frame clones only, minus some. The data hold over 700,000 clones, with 55% to 80% observed a single time. Sequenced: memory CD4+ T cells sorted from blood. Specified subset: CD45RA-negative fraction. These receptors came from a woman in her 30s in good health.

The rearrangement uses TRBV14 and TRBJ2-3; no definite D call. Germline CDR1 reads SGHDN; CDR2 reads FVKESK. CDR3 length equals 13 residues. Deletions cut 0 bases from V and 8 bases from J, with 9 bases between. The CDR3 protein is CASSQDYLGTQYF. CDR3 sequence (DNA): TGTGCCAGCAGCCAAGATTATCTCGGTACGCAGTATTTT.

With respect to this clone: Since a much larger clone is just one base distant, this may be a read error. The sample contains more than one DNA sequence encoding this CDR3. CDR3 protein: CASSPSTNEKLFF. CDR3 sequence (DNA): TGCGCTAGCAGCCCCTCGACTAATGAAAAACTGTTTTTT. The chain couples TRBV4-1 to TRBJ1-4; D is undetermined. The germline V gene has CDR1 MGHRA and CDR2 YSYEKL. CDR3 length: 13 residues.

The chain combines TRBV18 with TRBJ2-7, with 10 positions matching TRBD1. This CDR3 is built from 15 residues. The ends lost 3 bases at V and 5 bases at J; junction bases unmatched: 7. CDR1 and CDR2 (germline): KGHSH, LQKENI. The CDR3 here is CASSPLGQGRNEQYF. CDR3 DNA: TGTGCCAGCTCACCGTTGGGACAGGGGAGGAACGAGCAGTACTTC.

As regards this clone: The sample has other DNA sequences that encode this CDR3 too. CDR3 sequence: CASTRTTNEKLFF. In DNA, the CDR3 is TGTGCCAGCACCCGAACAACTAATGAAAAACTGTTTTTT. The chain recombines TRBV28 with TRBJ1-4; D gene ambiguous. Germline V lookup: CDR1 MDHEN, CDR2 SYDVKM. V was trimmed by 7 bases and J by 0 bases, leaving 6 bases between them. The CDR3 length is 13 residues.

This clone has ten or more counts. This sequence joins TRBV19 and TRBJ2-3; D may be TRBD2 (6 bases). The CDR3 runs 13 residues. CDR1 and CDR2 (germline): LNHDA, SQIVND (reference sequence). V lost 5 bases to trimming and J lost 9 bases, with 15 bases between them. CDR3: CASSEPGTSTQYF. Written as DNA, the CDR3 is TGTGCCAGTAGTGAACCAGGGACTTCCACGCAGTATTTT.

A few counts support this clone. The chain is built from TRBV28 and TRBJ2-6; D uncertain. Looked up from germline, CDR1 is MDHEN and CDR2 is SYDVKM. Trimming took 8 bases from V and 1 from J, leaving 12 bases between them. CDR3 length: 15 residues. Here the CDR3 reads CASLGGDSGANVLTF. For the CDR3, the DNA is TGTGCCAGCTTAGGTGGGGATTCTGGGGCCAACGTCCTGACTTTC. The whole variable domain, remainder taken from reference TRBV28 and TRBJ2-6, is DVKVTQSSRYLVKRTGEKVFLECVQDMDHENMFWYRQDPGLGLRLIYFSYDVKMKEKGDIPEGYSVSREKKERFSLILESASTNQTSMYLCASLGGDSGANVLTFGAGSRLTVL.

V and J are TRBV19 and TRBJ2-7, with 7 nucleotides matching TRBD2. The CDR3 has 16 residues. J gave up 2 bases and V 3 bases, and 10 bases lay outside the gene matches. The germline gives CDR1 LNHDA, CDR2 SQIVND (reference sequence). The CDR3 coding sequence is TGTGCCAGTAGTATCAGTTCGGGGGGTCCAACCTACGAGCAGTACTTC. Protein: CASSISSGGPTYEQYF.

The V call is TRBV4-2, the J call TRBJ2-2; 7 bases fit TRBD2. The CDR3 is 18 amino acids. Germline V gene data show CDR1 as LGHNA and CDR2 as YNFKEQ. V shed 5 bases, J shed 4 bases, and the junction held 16 bases outside the gene matches. Here the CDR3 reads CASSLKEGGPRGTGELFF. The CDR3 nucleotides read TGTGCCAGCAGCTTGAAGGAGGGAGGGCCGCGGGGCACCGGGGAGCTGTTTTTT.

This chain connects TRBV6-5 to TRBJ1-2; 7 bases map to TRBD1. Germline values: CDR1 MNHEY, CDR2 SVGAGI. The CDR3 has 11 residues. The V and J ends lost 5 bases and 13 bases, in that order; junction bases with no gene match: 7. CDR3 coding DNA: TGTGCCAGCAGTCGGGACAGCCTTACCACCTTC. Its translation: CASSRDSLTTF.

Concerning this clone: The sample contains more than one DNA sequence encoding this CDR3. The chain combines TRBV11-3 with TRBJ2-2; TRBD1 matches 7 bases. V gave up 5 bases and J gave up 4 bases; unmatched junction bases: 4. This CDR3 spans 14 amino acids. Looked up from germline, CDR1 is SGHNT and CDR2 is YENEEA. The CDR3 DNA is TGTGCCAGCAGCCCAGGGGGATTCACCGGGGAGCTGTTTTTT. Protein product: CASSPGGFTGELFF. The full variable domain, its missing parts supplied by reference TRBV11-3 and TRBJ2-2, is EAGVVQSPRYKIIEKKQPVAFWCNPISGHNTLYWYLQNLGQGPELLIRYENEEAVDDSQLPKDRFSAERLKGVDSTLKIQPAELGDSAVYLCASSPGGFTGELFFGEGSRLTVL.

This clone was seen more than once but under ten times. The gene calls are TRBV14 and TRBJ2-3; D is unresolved. Germline CDR1 SGHDN, CDR2 FVKESK. V gave up 0 bases and J gave up 0 bases, with 7 bases separating them. The CDR3 is 15 residues long. The DNA of the CDR3 is TGTGCCAGCAGCCAAGATCTACAGAGCACAGATACGCAGTATTTT. This codes for CASSQDLQSTDTQYF.

The chain combines TRBV27 with TRBJ2-5, with a tentative D call TRBD1 (5 bases). V lost 0 bases, J lost 5 bases, and 10 bases lay in between. CDR3 length equals 14 residues. Germline V gives CDR1 MNHEY, CDR2 SMNVEV (reference sequence). The CDR3 region is CASSLSPAGETQYF. DNA for the CDR3: TGTGCCAGCAGTTTATCCCCCGCAGGGGAGACCCAGTACTTC.

There are a few counts of this clone. This chain links TRBV18 with TRBJ2-2, with D possibly being TRBD2 (6 bases). Germline V gene data show CDR1 as KGHSH and CDR2 as LQKENI. CDR3 length: 16 residues. Trimming pared 1 base from V and 3 bases from J, leaving 12 bases between. As DNA, the CDR3 is TGTGCCAGCTCACCACGGACGGGAGCGGACACCGGGGAGCTGTTTTTT. Residues: CASSPRTGADTGELFF.

The V and J genes are TRBV27 and TRBJ2-6, with TRBD1 identical over 11 bases. This CDR3 spans 17 amino acids. The germline V gene has CDR1 MNHEY and CDR2 SMNVEV (reference sequence). The junction had 7 bases not matched to a gene; V was cut back by 5 bases and J by 4 bases. This CDR3 reads CASSPGQGVGGANVLTF. CDR3 coding DNA: TGTGCCAGCAGTCCGGGACAGGGGGTAGGCGGGGCCAACGTCCTGACTTTC.

The chain is built from TRBV10-3 and TRBJ2-7, with TRBD1 identical over 10 bases. After removal of 4 bases from V and 6 bases from J, the junction contained 9 bases not matched to a gene. The CDR3 has 15 amino acids. Germline V gene data show CDR1 as ENHRY and CDR2 as SYGVKD. CDR3 sequence (DNA): TGTGCCATCAGTGTGGGGACAGGGGAGCCGGGCGAGCAGTACTTC. Protein: CAISVGTGEPGEQYF.

This clone was detected a few times. CDR3: CASSRPGQGTEAFF. The CDR3 DNA follows: TGTGCCAGCAGTCGTCCGGGACAGGGAACTGAAGCTTTCTTT. V usage is TRBV28 and J usage is TRBJ1-1; 9 bases fit TRBD1. This CDR3 has 14 residues. Germline assignment: CDR1 MDHEN and CDR2 SYDVKM. J lost 5 bases, V lost 5 bases, and 6 bases had no gene match.

This clone was picked up one time. The V and J genes are TRBV2 and TRBJ2-3; TRBD2 matches at 13 bases. Germline-derived CDR1 and CDR2 are SNHLY and FYNNEI. The CDR3 is made up of 15 amino acids. J lost 5 bases, V lost 8 bases, and 7 bases had no gene match. The CDR3 DNA sequence: TGTGCCAGCCGCGGACTAGCGGGAGTGGTAGATACGCAGTATTTT. Encoded protein: CASRGLAGVVDTQYF.

The chain links TRBV7-9 to TRBJ2-2, with 10 bases identical to TRBD1. Looked up from germline, CDR1 is SEHNR and CDR2 is FQNEAQ (reference sequence). CDR3 length equals 15 residues. The junction had 7 bases not matched to a gene; V was cut back by 5 bases and J by 7 bases. This CDR3 is CASSRQGAHDGELFF. The CDR3 DNA sequence: TGTGCCAGCAGCCGACAGGGGGCGCATGACGGGGAGCTGTTTTTT.

On this clone: It may be a read error: a sequence one base away is much more abundant. Other nucleotide sequences from this sample produce the same CDR3. J is TRBJ2-1 and V is TRBV5-1; no firm D call. V gave up 0 bases and J gave up 1 base, with 2 bases separating them. Germline values: CDR1 SGHRS, CDR2 YFSETQ. The CDR3 sequence is 13 residues long. The CDR3 region is CASSLGSYNEQFF. DNA for the CDR3: TGCGCCAGCAGCTTGGGGTCCTACAATGAGCAGTTCTTC.

The gene calls are TRBV27 and TRBJ2-7, with a tentative D call TRBD1 (6 bases). V shed 8 bases and J shed 0 bases, with 11 bases lying between them. This CDR3 region has 13 residues. Per the germline V gene, CDR1 is MNHEY and CDR2 is SMNVEV (reference sequence). The CDR3, as DNA: TGTGCCAGCCGGGACACCGACTCCTACGAGCAGTACTTC. This gives the protein CASRDTDSYEQYF.

The V and J genes are TRBV28 and TRBJ2-1; possibly TRBD2 for D (5 bases). Germline CDR1 is MDHEN and CDR2 is SYDVKM. The V and J ends lost 4 bases and 10 bases respectively, with 11 bases between them. The CDR3 totals 12 residues. CDR3 in DNA: TGTGCCAGCAGTTCTACGTCGGGAGAGCAGTTCTTC. It translates to CASSSTSGEQFF.

The V gene is TRBV7-9, the J gene TRBJ2-5; the match to TRBD1 covers 10 bases. This CDR3 comprises 18 residues. V lost 4 bases to trimming and J lost 3 bases; unmatched junction nucleotides: 14. Germline V gives CDR1 SEHNR, CDR2 FQNEAQ (reference sequence). CDR3 bases: TGTGCCAGCAGCTCGGGACAGGGGCATATTTGGGGGAAAGAGACCCAGTACTTC. It yields the protein CASSSGQGHIWGKETQYF.